Listed below are T cell receptor beta chains from one sample, sequenced in a study of cytomegalovirus exposure and HLA in healthy donors. Only in-frame clones appear in the TCRdb table, and some are missing; sequencing was by immunoSEQ multiplex PCR. Of approximately 110,000 clones listed, about 12% are singletons. Material for sequencing was PBMCs. The source is a man aged 35 to 55 in good health and CMV-seropositive. The CDR3 runs from the conserved cysteine through the conserved F or W. The order of the fields is V gene, CDR3 length, J gene, CDR3 protein.

>TRBV5-4|13|TRBJ2-7
CASSLAGSYEQYF
>TRBV4-3|17|TRBJ1-4
CASSQGRTGGAGEKLFF
>TRBV4-1|15|TRBJ2-7
CASSPVGGLSYEQYF
>TRBV19|15|TRBJ2-1
CASRLAGSSYNEQFF
>TRBV29-1|13|TRBJ2-1
CSVVGQGFNEQFF
>TRBV30|14|TRBJ2-5
CAWRKGGIQETQYF
>TRBV5-4|13|TRBJ2-3
CASSRPKRDTQYF
>TRBV9|13|TRBJ2-1
CASSVGQYNEQFF
>TRBV7-9|14|TRBJ2-7
CASSPNRGRDEQYF
>TRBV5-1|16|TRBJ2-1
CASSLAFSSSYNEQFF
>TRBV5-1|16|TRBJ2-3
CASSLEGGTSTDTQYF
>TRBV29-1|15|TRBJ2-2
CSVLLETSGTGELFF
>TRBV7-2|14|TRBJ2-1
CASSLTTGFREQFF
>TRBV27|14|TRBJ2-7
CASSLGAGGYEQYF
>TRBV5-1|15|TRBJ1-1
CASSTDPPGHTEAFF
>TRBV27|15|TRBJ2-7
CASSLGLAFSYEQYF
>TRBV9|18|TRBJ2-3
CASSAGTSGSTGTDTQYF
>TRBV5-1|17|TRBJ1-1
CASSLIAAGTGVTEAFF
>TRBV5-1|17|TRBJ2-7
CASSLKGQGLTTYEQYF
>TRBV7-6|14|TRBJ2-7
CASSLAESAYEQYF
>TRBV6-6|15|TRBJ2-5
CASSYDSGGQETQYF
>TRBV18|17|TRBJ2-2
CASSQRTSGANTGELFF
>TRBV5-1|15|TRBJ1-5
CASSSKGAPARPQHF
>TRBV6-1|11|TRBJ2-7
CASNMPYEQYF
>TRBV5-1|19|TRBJ2-3
CASSLGLAGGPMGTDTQYF
>TRBV6-4|14|TRBJ1-2
CASSDSSLTSHYTF
>TRBV27|15|TRBJ2-1
CASSQFPGGYNEQFF
>TRBV7-9|16|TRBJ2-2
CASSQQAGVKTGELFF
>TRBV15|11|TRBJ1-2
CATSSLFGYTF
>TRBV9|16|TRBJ2-3
CASSSRTGDSTDTQYF
>TRBV7-3|13|TRBJ2-3
CASSLVGTDTQYF
>TRBV11-3|13|TRBJ2-3
CASSSLPMGTQYF
>TRBV27|15|TRBJ2-1
CASSLSWTGHNEQFF
>TRBV9|16|TRBJ1-4
CASSVAPGDYNEKLFF
>TRBV5-4|16|TRBJ2-7
CASTPVRTSGSNEQYF
>TRBV6-5|14|TRBJ2-7
CASSYSYGNYEQYF
>TRBV9|16|TRBJ2-7
CASSVSTGGAAYEQYF
>TRBV15|15|TRBJ1-1
CATSRDFGANTEAFF
>TRBV27|17|TRBJ2-3
CASSSIGTSGRTDTQYF
>TRBV7-3|14|TRBJ2-2
CASSSGQSTGELFF
>TRBV19|13|TRBJ2-1
CASTPAGYNEQFF
>TRBV7-6|14|TRBJ2-1
CASSPRGGAYEQFF
>TRBV5-8|12|TRBJ2-3
CASSTSLATQYF